This T cell receptor (beta chain) was recovered during a study of shared clonotypes between healthy human individuals. This CDR3 has 16 residues. V lost 0 bases and J lost 2, with 14 bases in between. Germline CDR1 and CDR2: SQVTM and ANQGSEA. This clone was seen at least ten times. Here immunoSEQ multiplex PCR was the method, and the copy in TCRdb shows in-frame clones only, minus some. The table includes around 100,000 clones, about 62% detected once. Sample: memory CD8+ T cells sorted from blood. Subset in this sample: CD45RO+ cells pooled with CCR7-negative TemRA cells. The chain recombines TRBV29-1 with TRBJ1-5, with D possibly TRBD1 on 5 matching bases. The receptor's source is a woman under 40 in good health. CDR3 bases: TGCAGCGTTGAAGAAGGGGCCGGGACGGGCAATCAGCCCCAGCATTTT. Its translation is CSVEEGAGTGNQPQHF.